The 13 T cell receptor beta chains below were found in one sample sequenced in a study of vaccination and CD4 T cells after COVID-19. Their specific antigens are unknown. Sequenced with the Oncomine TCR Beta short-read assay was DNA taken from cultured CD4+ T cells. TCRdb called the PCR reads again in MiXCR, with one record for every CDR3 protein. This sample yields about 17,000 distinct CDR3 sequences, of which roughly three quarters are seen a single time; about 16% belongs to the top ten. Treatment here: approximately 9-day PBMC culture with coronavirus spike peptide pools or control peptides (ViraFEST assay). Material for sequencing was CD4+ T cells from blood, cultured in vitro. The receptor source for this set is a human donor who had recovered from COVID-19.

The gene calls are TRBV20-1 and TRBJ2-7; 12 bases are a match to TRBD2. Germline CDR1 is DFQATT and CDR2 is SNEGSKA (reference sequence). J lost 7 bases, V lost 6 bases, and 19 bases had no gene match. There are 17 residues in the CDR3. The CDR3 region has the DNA TGCAGTGCCACCCTCTTTGGGACTAGCGGGCCGGGAGGGGAGCAGTACTTC. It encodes CSATLFGTSGPGGEQYF.

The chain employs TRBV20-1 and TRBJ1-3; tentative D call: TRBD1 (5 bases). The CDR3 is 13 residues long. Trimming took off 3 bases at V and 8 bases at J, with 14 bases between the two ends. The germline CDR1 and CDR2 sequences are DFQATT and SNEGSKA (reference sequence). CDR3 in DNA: TGCAGTGCTAGCTTGCCGCCGGGGGACACCATATATTTT. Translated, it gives CSASLPPGDTIYF.

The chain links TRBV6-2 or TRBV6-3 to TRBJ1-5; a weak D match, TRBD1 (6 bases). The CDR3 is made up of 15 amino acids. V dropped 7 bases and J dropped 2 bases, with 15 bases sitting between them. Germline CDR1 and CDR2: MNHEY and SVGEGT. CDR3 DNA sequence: TGTGCCAGCATCACGGGAGGGGGAGGCAATCAGCCCCAGCATTTT. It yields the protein CASITGGGGNQPQHF.

CDR3 loop: CASSFGTRSIGQFF. CDR3 nucleotides: TGTGCCAGCAGTTTCGGGACTAGGTCGATAGGGCAGTTCTTC. The chain couples TRBV27 to TRBJ2-1; TRBD2 agrees at 8 bases. The ends lost 3 bases at V and 12 bases at J; junction bases unmatched: 10. CDR1 MNHEY and CDR2 SMNVEV come from the germline V gene (reference sequence). This CDR3 has 14 amino acids.

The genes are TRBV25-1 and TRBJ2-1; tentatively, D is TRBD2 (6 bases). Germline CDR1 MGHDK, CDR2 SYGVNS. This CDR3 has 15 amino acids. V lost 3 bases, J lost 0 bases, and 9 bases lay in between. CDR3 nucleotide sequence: TGTGCCAGCAGTGAGAGTAGCGGCTCCTACAATGAGCAGTTCTTC. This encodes CASSESSGSYNEQFF.

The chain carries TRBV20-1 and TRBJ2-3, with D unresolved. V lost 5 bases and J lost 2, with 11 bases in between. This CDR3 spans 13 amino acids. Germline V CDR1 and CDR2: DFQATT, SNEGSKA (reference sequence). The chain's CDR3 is CSAPETITDTQYF. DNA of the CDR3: TGCAGTGCTCCCGAGACGATCACAGATACGCAGTATTTT.

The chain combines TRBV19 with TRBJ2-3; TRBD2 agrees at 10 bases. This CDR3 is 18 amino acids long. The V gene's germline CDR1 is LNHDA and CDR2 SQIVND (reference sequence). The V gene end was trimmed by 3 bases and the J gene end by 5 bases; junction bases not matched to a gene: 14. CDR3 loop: CASSISSASGGALDTQYF. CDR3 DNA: TGTGCCAGTAGTATTTCATCGGCGAGCGGGGGGGCCTTAGATACGCAGTATTTT.

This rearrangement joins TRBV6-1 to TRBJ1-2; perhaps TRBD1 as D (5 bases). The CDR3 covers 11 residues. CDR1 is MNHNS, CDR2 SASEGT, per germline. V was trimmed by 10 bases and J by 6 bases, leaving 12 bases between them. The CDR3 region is CATGAWNGYTF. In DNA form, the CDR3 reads TGTGCCACCGGGGCCTGGAATGGCTACACCTTC.

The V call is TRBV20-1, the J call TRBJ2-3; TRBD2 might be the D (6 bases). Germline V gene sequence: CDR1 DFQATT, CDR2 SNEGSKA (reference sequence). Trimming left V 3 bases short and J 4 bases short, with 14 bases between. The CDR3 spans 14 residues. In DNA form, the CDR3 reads TGCAGTGCTAGCGGGACTTATGGATCAGATACGCAGTATTTT. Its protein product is CSASGTYGSDTQYF.

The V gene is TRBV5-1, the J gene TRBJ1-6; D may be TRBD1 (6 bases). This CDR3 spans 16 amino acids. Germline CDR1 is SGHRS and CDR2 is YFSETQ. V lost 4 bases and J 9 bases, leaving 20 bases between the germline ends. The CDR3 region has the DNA TGCGCCAGCAGCCCGGAAGGTAGGGGGTCGGTTTCACCCCTCCACTTT. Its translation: CASSPEGRGSVSPLHF.

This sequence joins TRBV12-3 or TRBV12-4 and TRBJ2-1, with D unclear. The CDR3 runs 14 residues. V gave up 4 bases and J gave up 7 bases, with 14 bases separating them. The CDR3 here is CASSSQSHRNEQFF. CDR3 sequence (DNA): TGTGCCAGCAGTTCCCAATCCCATCGGAATGAGCAGTTCTTC.

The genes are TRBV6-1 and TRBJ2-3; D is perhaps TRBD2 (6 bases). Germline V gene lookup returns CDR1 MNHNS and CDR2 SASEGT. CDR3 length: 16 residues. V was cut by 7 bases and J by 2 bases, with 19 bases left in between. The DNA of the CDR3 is TGTGCCAGCAATCTAGCGCCCGCGCCCTACACAGATACGCAGTATTTT. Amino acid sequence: CASNLAPAPYTDTQYF.

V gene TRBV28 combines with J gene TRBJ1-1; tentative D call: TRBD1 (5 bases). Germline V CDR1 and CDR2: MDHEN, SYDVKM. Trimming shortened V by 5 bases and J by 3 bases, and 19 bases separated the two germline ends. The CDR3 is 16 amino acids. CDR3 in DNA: TGTGCCAGCAGTCTCTACTCACAGGTTTATGACACTGAAGCTTTCTTT. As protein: CASSLYSQVYDTEAFF. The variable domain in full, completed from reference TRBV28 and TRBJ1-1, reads DVKVTQSSRYLVKRTGEKVFLECVQDMDHENMFWYRQDPGLGLRLIYFSYDVKMKEKGDIPEGYSVSREKKERFSLILESASTNQTSMYLCASSLYSQVYDTEAFFGQGTRLTVV.